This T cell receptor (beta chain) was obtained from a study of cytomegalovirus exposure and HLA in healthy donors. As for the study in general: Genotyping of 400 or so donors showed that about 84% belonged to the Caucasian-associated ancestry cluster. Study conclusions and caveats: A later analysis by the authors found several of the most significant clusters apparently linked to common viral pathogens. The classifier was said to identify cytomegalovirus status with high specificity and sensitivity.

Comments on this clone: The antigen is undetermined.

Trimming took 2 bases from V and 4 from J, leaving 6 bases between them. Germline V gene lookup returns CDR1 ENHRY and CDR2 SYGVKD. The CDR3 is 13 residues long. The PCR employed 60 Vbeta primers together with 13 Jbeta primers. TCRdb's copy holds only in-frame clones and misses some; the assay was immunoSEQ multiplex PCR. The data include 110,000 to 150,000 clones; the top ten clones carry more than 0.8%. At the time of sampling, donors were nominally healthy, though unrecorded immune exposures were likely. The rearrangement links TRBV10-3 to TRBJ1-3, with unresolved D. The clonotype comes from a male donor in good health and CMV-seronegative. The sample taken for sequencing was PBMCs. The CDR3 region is CAISETAGNTIYF. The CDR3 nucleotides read TGTGCCATCAGTGAGACAGCAGGAAACACCATATATTTT.